This TCR beta chain appears in the sequencing data of a study of blood T cell repertoires in COVID-19 (dated by TCRdb to the early 2020s). For context, the study as a whole: Samples covering the acute and convalescent phases of COVID-19 were provided by collaborators in the United States, Italy and Spain. The material from the prospective study consisted of cDNA or gDNA derived from T cells, B-cell-depleted T cells, or PBMCs. Deeply sampled blood TCRbeta repertoires from subjects exposed to, actively infected with, or recovered from COVID-19 were included in the dataset. Samples came from the ongoing ImmuneRACE study (first 160 participants) plus 1,254 subjects from 6 global collaborators. The repertoires were released in a freely available public database intended as a resource for research on the immune response to SARS-CoV-2. Where available, HLA class I and class II types were obtained from metadata supplied by the sample provider rather than from assay-based typing. A de-identified subject ID, COVID-19 status, age in years and sex were almost always included in the sample metadata. The paper as a whole reports these results and caveats: How much clinical and demographic metadata was included differed by source and by participant, and the metadata was provided uncurated.

Participants in the prospective study were aged roughly 18 to 100 years, lived in about two dozen United States geographic areas, and enrolled through a virtual design. In the prospective study, cohorts were assigned on the basis of participant-reported clinical history obtained from a screening survey and a study questionnaire. ImmuneRACE Cohort 3 recovered participants were defined by two consecutive negative NP/OP PCR tests, healthcare professional clearance, or symptom resolution. Mobile phlebotomists in the prospective study collected whole blood, serum and a nasopharyngeal or oropharyngeal swab from every participant. Over a 2-month period, participants in the prospective study had the option of providing additional blood draws and questionnaires. Before DNA extraction, prospective study blood samples were shipped either frozen or at room temperature. TCRbeta CDR3 regions were amplified from genomic DNA by means of the immunoSEQ Assay, a bias-controlled multiplex PCR. In the paper's pipeline: The number of nucleated cells in each sample was estimated from the amplification of reference gene primers within the assay. To quantify the absolute abundance of each unique TCRbeta CDR3 rearrangement, sequence reads were collapsed and filtered. For each sample, productive Simpson clonality was calculated as the square root of Simpson's diversity index across productive rearrangements. The table comes from immuneACCESS by way of TCRdb, which keeps in-frame sequences with V and J called. Part of the clones is missing from these tables; in studies checked, under half for an unresolved V gene and the rest for unknown reasons. V, J and clone size are those of that table, while D and trimming were read from the DNA. The sample data list roughly 220,000 clones, and around 83% of these were observed just once. The ten largest make up around 6.5% of the sample.

The CDR3 holds 13 amino acids from the cysteine to the phenylalanine. Only the CDR3 region is kept as DNA, spanning 39 bases read in frame from base 1. Trimming removed 6 bases from V and 3 bases from J, leaving 12 bases between the germline ends. Sequences MNHNY (CDR1) and SVGAGI (CDR2) are obtained from the germline V gene (reference sequence). About this clone: Its antigen is not yet known. Base qualities are missing; no much larger clone stands one base away.

The specimen sequenced was PBMCs or T cells enriched from blood (not recorded which). The TCR originated in a woman aged 35 to 49 who had recovered from COVID-19. The chain uses TRBV6-6 and TRBJ2-7; confidence is insufficient to name the D gene. In nucleotide form, the sequence is TGTGCCAGCAGCGACACCATTCGCTACGAGCAGTACTTC. The translation is CASSDTIRYEQYF.